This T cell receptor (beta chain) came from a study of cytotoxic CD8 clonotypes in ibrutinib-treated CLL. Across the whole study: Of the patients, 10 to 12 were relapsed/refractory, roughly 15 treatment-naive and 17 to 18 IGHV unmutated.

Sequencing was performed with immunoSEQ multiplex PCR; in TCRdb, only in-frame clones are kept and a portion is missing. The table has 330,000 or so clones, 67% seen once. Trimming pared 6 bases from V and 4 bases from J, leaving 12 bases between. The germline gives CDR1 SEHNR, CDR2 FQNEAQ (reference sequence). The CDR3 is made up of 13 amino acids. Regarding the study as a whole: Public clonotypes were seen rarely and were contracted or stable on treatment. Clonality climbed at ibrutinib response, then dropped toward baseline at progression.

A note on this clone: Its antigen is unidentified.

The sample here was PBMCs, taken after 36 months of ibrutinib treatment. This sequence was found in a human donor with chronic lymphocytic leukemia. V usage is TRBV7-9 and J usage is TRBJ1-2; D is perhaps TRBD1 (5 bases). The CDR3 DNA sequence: TGTGCCAGCAGTTCCAGGGAGTTCTATGGCTACACCTTC. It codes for CASSSREFYGYTF. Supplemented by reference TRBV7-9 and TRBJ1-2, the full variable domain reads DTGVSQNPRHKITKRGQNVTFRCDPISEHNRLYWYRQTLGQGPEFLTYFQNEAQLEKSRLLSDRFSAERPKGSFSTLEIQRTEQGDSAMYLCASSSREFYGYTFGSGTRLTVV.